These 2 T cell receptor beta chains were sequenced from one sample in a study of Ad26.COV2.S vaccination and SARS-CoV-2 variants. Produced via immunoSEQ multiplex PCR; TCRdb's table is partial and in-frame only. The sample lists roughly 330,000 clones, approximately 87% occurring once. Treatment defined: some 20 received Ad26.COV2.S at low or high dose, single or two shots; about five received placebo; per-sample allocation not given. Sampling took place 63 days after the first vaccine or placebo injection. Sequencing used peripheral blood, obtained in a trial of Ad26.COV2.S vaccine versus placebo. The receptors stem from a person aged 18-65 years who received the Ad26.COV2.S COVID-19 vaccine or a placebo.

This clone was seen just once. The V call is TRBV5-1, the J call TRBJ2-5; weak D call: TRBD2 (6 bases). Germline assignment: CDR1 SGHRS and CDR2 YFSETQ. V was shortened by 0 bases and J by 4 bases, with 16 bases between the two germline ends. The CDR3 spans 16 residues. The CDR3 region is CASSLAIGGNGETQYF. CDR3 nucleotides: TGCGCCAGCAGCTTGGCAATCGGGGGTAATGGAGAGACCCAGTACTTC.

The chain uses TRBV7-6 and TRBJ2-7; 8 bases agree with TRBD2. This CDR3 is built from 20 residues. V trimming: 2 bases; J trimming: 7 bases; junction bases outside the gene matches: 25. Germline V gene lookup returns CDR1 SGHVS and CDR2 FNYEAQ. The CDR3 region has the DNA TGTGCCAGCAGCTTAAAAGGGCCTGGGGGTAGAGAGCGGGAGCTGGAGGAGCAGTACGTC. Its translation is CASSLKGPGGRERELEEQYV.